The 7 T cell receptor beta chains below all came from one sample that was sequenced in a study of CD8 T cells in ankylosing spondylitis. TCRdb processed the 5' RACE reads anew with MiXCR; each CDR3 protein has one entry. The sample contains over 400,000 distinct CDR3 sequences, 20% to 30% of which appear only once. No antigen is known for these receptors. General study findings and limits: It appeared that ankylosing spondylitis blood was characterized by a TCR beta motif of eight highly homologous variants.

Sequencing was performed on blood, either unsorted or a sorted T cell fraction (not recorded which). Receptors originate from a male donor with ankylosing spondylitis.

V is TRBV10-2 and J is TRBJ1-3; D gene ambiguous. This CDR3 spans 17 amino acids. The V gene's germline CDR1 is WSHSY and CDR2 SAAADI. V dropped 0 bases and J dropped 0 bases, with 12 bases sitting between them. The CDR3 loop is CASSESRRTVSGNTIYF. For the CDR3, the DNA is TGCGCCAGCAGTGAGTCACGACGGACCGTCTCTGGAAACACCATATATTTT.

This chain links TRBV7-9 with TRBJ2-1; the D gene could be TRBD1 or TRBD2 (5 bases each). Trimming stripped 7 bases from V and 5 bases from J, with 15 bases between. Per the germline V gene, CDR1 is SEHNR and CDR2 is FQNEAQ (reference sequence). The CDR3 spans 14 residues. The CDR3 region has the DNA TGTGCCAGCACCTCATCCGGGACCCACAATGAGCAGTTCTTC. As protein: CASTSSGTHNEQFF.

Only a few counts were recorded for this clonotype. The gene calls are TRBV11-2 and TRBJ2-3; no firm D call. Per germline, CDR1 SGHAT and CDR2 FQNNGV. V was trimmed by 5 bases and J by 12 bases, leaving 15 bases between them. CDR3 length: 12 amino acids. The CDR3 sequence is CASSASWVGQYF. CDR3 in DNA: TGTGCCAGCAGCGCCTCTTGGGTGGGTCAGTATTTT.

On this clonotype: At one of its ends the junction is not consistent with the germline gene, which may arise from a read error. V and J are TRBV20-1 and TRBJ2-1, with 7 bases matching TRBD1. The CDR3 extends over 17 amino acids. Germline V gives CDR1 DFQATT, CDR2 SNEGSKA (reference sequence). The CDR3 protein is CCASKSYRGSLYNEQFF. CDR3 in DNA: TGCTGTGCTAGTAAGAGCTACAGGGGTTCGCTATACAATGAGCAGTTCTTC.

The chain links TRBV7-9 to TRBJ2-1; 9 bases match TRBD2. V was clipped by 11 bases and J by 8 bases; unmatched bases: 10. CDR3 size: 13 residues. CDR1 SEHNR and CDR2 FQNEAQ come from the germline V gene (reference sequence). The CDR3 loop reads CAGGVAGVHEQFF. The CDR3 DNA is TGTGCCGGGGGGGTAGCGGGAGTTCATGAGCAGTTCTTC. The entire variable domain, with the rest obtained from reference TRBV7-9 and TRBJ2-1, is as follows: DTGVSQNPRHKITKRGQNVTFRCDPISEHNRLYWYRQTLGQGPEFLTYFQNEAQLEKSRLLSDRFSAERPKGSFSTLEIQRTEQGDSAMYLCAGGVAGVHEQFFGPGTRLTVL.

This clonotype was counted only a few times. The chain joins TRBV5-1 to TRBJ2-3, with 9 bases matching TRBD1. The V segment lost 3 bases and the J segment 0 bases; nucleotides outside the gene matches: 2. The CDR3 sequence is 15 residues long. Germline V gene lookup returns CDR1 SGHRS and CDR2 YFSETQ. CDR3 coding DNA: TGCGCCAGCAGCTGGGACAGGGTCAGCACAGATACGCAGTATTTT. Its protein is CASSWDRVSTDTQYF. Drawing the rest from reference TRBV5-1 and TRBJ2-3, the complete variable domain is KAGVTQTPRYLIKTRGQQVTLSCSPISGHRSVSWYQQTPGQGLQFLFEYFSETQRNKGNFPGRFSGRQFSNSRSEMNVSTLELGDSALYLCASSWDRVSTDTQYFGPGTRLTVL.

This clonotype came up a few times. The gene calls are TRBV7-6 and TRBJ2-1, with a possible D match to TRBD2 (6 bases). Germline V gene lookup returns CDR1 SGHVS and CDR2 FNYEAQ. CDR3 length: 17 amino acids. V was clipped by 1 base and J by 8 bases, with 21 bases between them. For the CDR3, the DNA is TGTGCCAGCAGCTTAGAAGGAGGGAGTGGGCTAGTAGATGAGCAGTTCTTC. As protein: CASSLEGGSGLVDEQFF.